The clone carrying this T cell receptor beta chain was recorded a few times. TCRdb re-called the 5' RACE reads with MiXCR, one entry per CDR3 protein. The repertoire includes about 350,000 distinct CDR3 sequences, about 8.3% of them detected once, and approximately 18% sits in the top ten. The entry originates in a study of T cells after yellow fever vaccination. V was clipped by 1 base and J by 4 bases; unmatched bases: 3. The CDR3 length is 15 residues. Germline assignment: CDR1 LGHNA and CDR2 YSLEER. The chain is built from TRBV4-3 and TRBJ2-1, with 8 bases that match TRBD2. Sample: PBMCs, taken about 41 days after the first yellow fever vaccination. The receptor's source is a man between 18 and 35 years old who received the YFV17D yellow fever vaccine. CDR3 DNA sequence: TGCGCCAGCAGCCAAGTGGTAGCGGGGTACAATGAGCAGTTCTTC. It is translated as CASSQVVAGYNEQFF.